Given below is one T cell receptor (beta chain) in context. The target antigen is unknown. Every patient experienced relapse after autologous stem cell transplantation, and brentuximab vedotin exposure varied. The data derive from a study of PD-1 blockade in classical Hodgkin lymphoma. At the level of the study: Patients were given intravenous nivolumab, 3 mg/kg, every 2 weeks. The study, taken as a whole, reports: Newly diagnosed patients reportedly trailed healthy donors in baseline TCR diversity. Unlike CD8+ TCR diversity, which did not rise significantly by C4D1, CD4+ TCR diversity did.

Assay used: immunoSEQ multiplex PCR; TCRdb lists only in-frame clones, some missing. The repertoire holds 130,000 to 150,000 clones, with around 73% as singletons. Germline V lookup: CDR1 MNHEY, CDR2 SVGAGI. There are 14 residues in the CDR3. V shed 7 bases and J shed 6 bases, with 16 bases lying between them. Sequencing used peripheral blood mononuclear cells (PBMCs), obtained before the second cycle of nivolumab. The TCR was taken from a human donor with classical Hodgkin lymphoma. This chain links TRBV6-5 with TRBJ1-5, with D possibly being TRBD1 (6 bases). DNA of the CDR3: TGTGCCAGCAACCCCCTACAGGGCGGTCAGCCCCAGCATTTT. Translating it yields CASNPLQGGQPQHF.